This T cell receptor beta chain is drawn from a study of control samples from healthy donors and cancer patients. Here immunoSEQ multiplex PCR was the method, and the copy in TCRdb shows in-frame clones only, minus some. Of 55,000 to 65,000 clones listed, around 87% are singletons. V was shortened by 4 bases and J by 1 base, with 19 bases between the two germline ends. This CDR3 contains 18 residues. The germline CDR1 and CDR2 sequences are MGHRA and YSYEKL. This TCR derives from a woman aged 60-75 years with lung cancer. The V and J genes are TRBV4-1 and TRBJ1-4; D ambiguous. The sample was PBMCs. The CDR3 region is CASSPRASQPRTNEKLFF. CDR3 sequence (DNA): TGCGCCAGCAGCCCCCGGGCCTCGCAGCCCCGAACTAATGAAAAACTGTTTTTT.